Given below is one T cell receptor beta chain in context. The clone's antigen remains unknown. Base qualities were left out, and no much larger clone turns up one base away. This specimen comes from a study of blood T cell repertoires in COVID-19 (dated by TCRdb to 2020 to 2021). Describing the broader study: Samples from collaborators originated in the United States, Italy and Spain and spanned both the acute and convalescent phases of COVID-19. The repertoires were released in a freely available public database intended as a resource for research on the immune response to SARS-CoV-2. The prospective study material was composed of cDNA or gDNA derived from T cells, B-cell-depleted T cells, or PBMCs. Subjects who had been exposed to COVID-19, were actively infected with it, or had recovered from it provided the deeply sampled blood TCRbeta repertoires that made up the dataset. The samples were drawn from the first 160 participants of the ongoing ImmuneRACE study and from 950 to 1,500 subjects provided by 6 global collaborators. Where available, HLA class I and class II types were obtained from metadata supplied by the sample provider rather than from assay-based typing. Sample metadata almost always included a de-identified subject ID, COVID-19 status, age in years and sex. What the work shows at the level of the full study, not this receptor alone: The quantity of clinical and demographic metadata differed by source and by participant and was supplied without curation.

TCRbeta CDR3 regions were amplified from genomic DNA using the immunoSEQ Assay, a bias-controlled multiplex PCR. Regarding the original processing steps: The number of nucleated cells in each sample was estimated from the amplification of reference gene primers within the assay. Sequence reads were collapsed and filtered to measure the absolute abundance of every unique TCRbeta CDR3 rearrangement. For each sample, productive Simpson clonality was calculated as the square root of Simpson's diversity index across productive rearrangements. Drawn from immuneACCESS, this table holds only the in-frame rearrangements with V and J called that TCRdb kept. Clones are partly lost; checked studies trace under half to an unresolved V gene and leave the rest unexplained. V and J calls and clone size are as listed in that table; D and trimming were resolved from the DNA. The sample profile shows a few hundred thousand clones; roughly 85% of them were found once. The top ten constitute about 4.5% of the sample.

From V the trimming removes 6 bases and from J it removes 7 bases, while the gene matches leave 6 bases of the junction unaccounted for. Including the terminal cysteine and phenylalanine, the CDR3 comprises 13 residues. The DNA shown is the 39-base CDR3, in frame from base 1. The germline V gene sets CDR1 to MDHEN and CDR2 to SYDVKM. Another Seattle source contributed samples from volunteer blood donors who had recovered from COVID-19. Whole blood was collected in K2EDTA tubes by collaborating institutions according to the institutions' own protocols. For TCRbeta analysis, collaborator samples were shipped as frozen whole blood, as isolated PBMCs, or as DNA extracted from either sample type.

The origin of this receptor is a man aged 55 to 70 who had recovered from COVID-19. The sequencing input was peripheral blood. The rearranged segments are TRBV28 and TRBJ1-5; 7 bases in the middle match TRBD1. The CDR3: CASRAGGWQPQHF. The sequenced DNA is TGTGCCAGCAGGGCAGGGGGATGGCAGCCCCAGCATTTT.